The 8 T cell receptor beta chains in this list originate from one sample, sequenced in a study of T-cell memory formation after mild COVID-19. TCRdb used MiXCR to reprocess the 5' RACE reads, holding one entry per CDR3 protein. The sample shows roughly 400,000 distinct CDR3 sequences, roughly 15% of them seen only once. The sequencing input was PBMCs or a T cell subset sorted from them (not recorded which). The receptors were gathered from a man younger than 35 who had mild COVID-19 (a few samples of this study predate the infection). Cell type and time point are not known.

This clonotype was seen a few times. The chain links TRBV10-1 to TRBJ2-7; D gene uncertain. V shed 6 bases and J shed 6 bases, with 15 bases lying between them. This CDR3 is built from 13 residues. Germline CDR1 reads WNHNN; CDR2 reads SYGVQD (reference sequence). CDR3: CASRDTEWGEQYF. CDR3 DNA: TGCGCCAGCAGGGATACAGAGTGGGGCGAGCAGTACTTC.

J is TRBJ2-3 and V is TRBV9; 9 bases line up with TRBD2. The CDR3 is 17 amino acids. Germline-derived CDR1 and CDR2 are SGDLS and YYNGEE. V gave up 0 bases and J gave up 3 bases; unmatched junction bases: 8. The CDR3 nucleotides are TGTGCCAGCAGCGTAGCTAAAGAGCGGGGGGAGACAGATACGCAGTATTTT. Protein sequence: CASSVAKERGETDTQYF.

This clonotype came up many times. V and J are TRBV5-1 and TRBJ2-1, with 12 bases that match TRBD2. There are 15 residues in the CDR3. Germline-derived CDR1 and CDR2 are SGHRS and YFSETQ. V lost 5 bases to trimming and J lost 4 bases; unmatched junction nucleotides: 4. The DNA of the CDR3 is TGCGCCAGCAGTTCGACTAGCGGGGGATACAATGAGCAGTTCTTC. As protein: CASSSTSGGYNEQFF.

On this clonotype: This may come from a read error, since a much larger clone is one base off. The J gene is TRBJ2-5, the V gene TRBV5-1, with no clear D. This CDR3 spans 10 amino acids. Germline V gene lookup returns CDR1 SGHRS and CDR2 YFSETQ. Here the CDR3 DNA reads TGCGCCAGCAGCTTGGAGACCCGGTACTTC. Encoded protein: CASSLETRYF.

In its sample, this clonotype was seen a few times. This chain uses TRBV4-1 with TRBJ2-3; 11 bases are a match to TRBD2. This CDR3 region has 15 residues. Germline V CDR1 and CDR2: MGHRA, YSYEKL. The V and J ends lost 5 bases and 4 bases, in that order; junction bases with no gene match: 5. The CDR3 is CASSKLAGVADTQYF. The DNA for the CDR3 is TGCGCCAGCAGCAAACTAGCGGGGGTCGCAGATACGCAGTATTTT.

The V and J genes are TRBV20-1 and TRBJ2-7, with D maybe TRBD2 (7 bases). This CDR3 comprises 15 residues. Germline-derived CDR1 and CDR2 are DFQATT and SNEGSKA (reference sequence). Deletions cut 6 bases from V and 3 bases from J, with 21 bases between. CDR3 loop: CSAGYGGGSVYEQYF. CDR3 DNA: TGCAGTGCCGGCTACGGCGGGGGCTCGGTCTACGAGCAGTACTTC.

The sample holds a few counts of this clonotype. The chain is built from TRBV4-1 and TRBJ1-1, with TRBD1 identical over 9 bases. This CDR3 is built from 13 residues. CDR1 is MGHRA, CDR2 YSYEKL, per germline. V shed 1 base and J 6 bases; nucleotides not matched to a gene: 0. The chain's CDR3 is CASSQGQGAEAFF. In DNA form, the CDR3 reads TGCGCCAGCAGCCAAGGACAGGGGGCTGAAGCTTTCTTT.

This clonotype appeared a few times. This chain joins TRBV5-1 and TRBJ2-1; 14 bases match TRBD2. This CDR3 spans 15 amino acids. Trimming at V came to 4 bases and at J to 8 bases, leaving 5 bases not matched to a gene. The germline gives CDR1 SGHRS, CDR2 YFSETQ. The CDR3 region has the DNA TGCGCCAGCAGCGAAGGGACTAGCGGGGGCCATGAGCAGTTCTTC. This codes for CASSEGTSGGHEQFF.